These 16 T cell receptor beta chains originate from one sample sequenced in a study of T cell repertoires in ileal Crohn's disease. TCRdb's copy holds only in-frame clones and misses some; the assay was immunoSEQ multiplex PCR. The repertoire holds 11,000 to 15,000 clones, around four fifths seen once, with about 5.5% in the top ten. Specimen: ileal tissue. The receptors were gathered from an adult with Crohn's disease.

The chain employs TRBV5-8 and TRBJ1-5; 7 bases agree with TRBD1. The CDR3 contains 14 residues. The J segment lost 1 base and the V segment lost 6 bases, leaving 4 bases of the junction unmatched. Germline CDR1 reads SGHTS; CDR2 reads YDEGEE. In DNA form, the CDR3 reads TGTGCCAGCAACTGGGGACAGAGCAATCAGCCCCAGCATTTT. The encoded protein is CASNWGQSNQPQHF.

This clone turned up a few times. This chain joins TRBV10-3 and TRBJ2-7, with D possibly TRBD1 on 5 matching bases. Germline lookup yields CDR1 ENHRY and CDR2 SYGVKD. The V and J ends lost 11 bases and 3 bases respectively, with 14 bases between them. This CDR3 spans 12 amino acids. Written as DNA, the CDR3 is TGTGCCGAAGGGGCAAGTAGCTACGAGCAGTACTTC. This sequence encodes CAEGASSYEQYF.

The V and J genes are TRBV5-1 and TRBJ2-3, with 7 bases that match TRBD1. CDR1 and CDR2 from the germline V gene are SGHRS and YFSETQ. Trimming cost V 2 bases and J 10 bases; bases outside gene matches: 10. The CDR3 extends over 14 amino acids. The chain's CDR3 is CASSLDRVRSSQYF. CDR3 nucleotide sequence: TGCGCCAGCAGCTTAGACAGGGTTCGGTCGTCGCAGTATTTT.

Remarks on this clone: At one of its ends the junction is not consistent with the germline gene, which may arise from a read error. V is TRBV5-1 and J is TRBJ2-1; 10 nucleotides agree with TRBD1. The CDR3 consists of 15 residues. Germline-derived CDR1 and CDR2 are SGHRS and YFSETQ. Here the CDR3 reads CATSPETGGPREQFF. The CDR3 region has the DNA TGCGCCACCAGCCCCGAGACAGGGGGCCCGAGGGAGCAGTTCTTC.

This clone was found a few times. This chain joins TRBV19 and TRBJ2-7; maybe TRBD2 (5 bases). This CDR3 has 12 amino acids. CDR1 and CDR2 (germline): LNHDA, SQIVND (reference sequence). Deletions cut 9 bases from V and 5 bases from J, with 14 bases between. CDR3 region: CASTGIWNEQYF. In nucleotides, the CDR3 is TGTGCCAGCACCGGGATTTGGAACGAGCAGTACTTC.

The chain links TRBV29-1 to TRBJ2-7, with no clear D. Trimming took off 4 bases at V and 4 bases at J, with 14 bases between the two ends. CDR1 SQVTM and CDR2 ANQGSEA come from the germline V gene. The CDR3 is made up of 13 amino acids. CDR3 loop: CSVAPTGSYEQYF. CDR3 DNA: TGCAGCGTTGCGCCGACTGGGTCTTACGAGCAGTACTTC.

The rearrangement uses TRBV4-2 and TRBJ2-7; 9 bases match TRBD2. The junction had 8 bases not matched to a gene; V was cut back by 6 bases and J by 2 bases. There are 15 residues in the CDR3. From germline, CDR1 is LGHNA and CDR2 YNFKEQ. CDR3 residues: CASSRQTSGTYEQYF. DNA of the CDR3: TGTGCCAGCAGTCGACAGACTAGCGGCACCTACGAGCAGTACTTC.

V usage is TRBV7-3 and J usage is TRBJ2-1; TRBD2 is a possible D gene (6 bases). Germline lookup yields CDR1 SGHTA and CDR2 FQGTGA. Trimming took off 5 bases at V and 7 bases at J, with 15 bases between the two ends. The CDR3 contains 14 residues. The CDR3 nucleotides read TGTGCCAGCAGCCTACTGGGAGGTGTAAATGAGCAGTTCTTC. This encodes CASSLLGGVNEQFF.

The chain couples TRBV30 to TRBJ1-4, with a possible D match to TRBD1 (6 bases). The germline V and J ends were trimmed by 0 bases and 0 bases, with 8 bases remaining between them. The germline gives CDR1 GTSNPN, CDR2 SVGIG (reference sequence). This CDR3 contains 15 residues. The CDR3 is CAWSVGGTTNEKLFF. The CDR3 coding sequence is TGTGCCTGGAGTGTAGGGGGTACAACTAATGAAAAACTGTTTTTT.

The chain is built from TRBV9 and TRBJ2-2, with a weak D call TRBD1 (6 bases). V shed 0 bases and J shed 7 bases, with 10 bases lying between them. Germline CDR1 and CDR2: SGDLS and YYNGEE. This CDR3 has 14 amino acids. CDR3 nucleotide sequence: TGTGCCAGCAGCGTAGTACAGGGTTTCGGGGAGCTGTTTTTT. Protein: CASSVVQGFGELFF.

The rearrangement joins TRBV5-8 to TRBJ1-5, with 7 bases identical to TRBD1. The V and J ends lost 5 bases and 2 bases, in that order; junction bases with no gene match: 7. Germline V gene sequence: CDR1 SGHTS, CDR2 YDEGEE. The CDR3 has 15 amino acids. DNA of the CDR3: TGTGCCAGCAGGCAGGGACAGTTTCGCAATCAGCCCCAGCATTTT. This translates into CASRQGQFRNQPQHF.

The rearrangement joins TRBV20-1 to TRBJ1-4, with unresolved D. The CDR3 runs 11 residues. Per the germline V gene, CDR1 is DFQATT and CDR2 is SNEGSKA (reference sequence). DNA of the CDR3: TGCAGAGCGGGCATAAATGAAAAACTGTTTTTT. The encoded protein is CRAGINEKLFF.

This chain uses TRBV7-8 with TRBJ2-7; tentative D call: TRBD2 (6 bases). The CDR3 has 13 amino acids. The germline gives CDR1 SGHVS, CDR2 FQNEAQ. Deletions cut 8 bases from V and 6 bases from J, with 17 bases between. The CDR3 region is CASATQGGSEQYF. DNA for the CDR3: TGTGCCAGCGCAACTCAAGGAGGGTCCGAGCAGTACTTC.

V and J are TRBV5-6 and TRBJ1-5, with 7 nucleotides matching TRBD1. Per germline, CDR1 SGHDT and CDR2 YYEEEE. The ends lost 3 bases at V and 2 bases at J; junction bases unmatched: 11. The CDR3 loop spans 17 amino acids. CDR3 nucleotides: TGTGCCAGCAGCTCAATGACAGGGTACGTGGGCAATCAGCCCCAGCATTTT. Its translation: CASSSMTGYVGNQPQHF.

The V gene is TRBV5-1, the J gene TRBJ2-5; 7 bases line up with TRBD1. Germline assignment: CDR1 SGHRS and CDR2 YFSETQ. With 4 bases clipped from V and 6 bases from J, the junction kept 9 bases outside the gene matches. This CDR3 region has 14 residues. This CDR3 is CASSADTGVQTQYF. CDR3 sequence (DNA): TGCGCCAGCAGCGCGGACACAGGGGTCCAGACCCAGTACTTC.

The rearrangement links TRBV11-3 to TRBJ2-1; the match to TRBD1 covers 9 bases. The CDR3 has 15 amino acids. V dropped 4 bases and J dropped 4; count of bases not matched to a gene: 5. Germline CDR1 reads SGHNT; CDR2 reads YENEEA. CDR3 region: CASSSSGTGYNEQFF. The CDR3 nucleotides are TGTGCCAGCAGCTCCTCCGGGACAGGGTACAATGAGCAGTTCTTC. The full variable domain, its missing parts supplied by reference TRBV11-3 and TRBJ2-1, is EAGVVQSPRYKIIEKKQPVAFWCNPISGHNTLYWYLQNLGQGPELLIRYENEEAVDDSQLPKDRFSAERLKGVDSTLKIQPAELGDSAVYLCASSSSGTGYNEQFFGPGTRLTVL.